A single sample gave rise to the 30 T cell receptor beta chains below, sequenced in a study of tumor-infiltrating lymphocytes in localized non-small cell lung cancer. Method: immunoSEQ multiplex PCR; TCRdb's copy keeps in-frame clones and lacks some. The table lists around 8,900 clones, more than 70% of them singletons. The sequencing sample was made of lung tumor tissue. The receptors stem from a human donor with non-small cell lung cancer.

The chain is built from TRBV9 and TRBJ2-1; 11 bases match TRBD2. The J segment lost 9 bases and the V segment lost 0 bases, leaving 8 bases of the junction unmatched. This CDR3 comprises 16 residues. Germline CDR1 SGDLS, CDR2 YYNGEE. The CDR3 reads CASSVAISGGDSEQFF. The CDR3 nucleotides read TGTGCCAGCAGCGTAGCTATTAGCGGGGGGGATAGTGAGCAGTTCTTC.

The chain recombines TRBV7-8 with TRBJ1-2; D might be TRBD1 (6 bases). The CDR3 has 14 residues. V was clipped by 5 bases and J by 0 bases, with 10 bases between them. Germline-derived CDR1 and CDR2 are SGHVS and FQNEAQ. CDR3 region: CASSPKGANYGYTF. Here the CDR3 DNA reads TGTGCCAGCAGCCCTAAGGGGGCTAACTATGGCTACACCTTC.

A few counts support this clone. V usage is TRBV11-3 and J usage is TRBJ1-1, with D perhaps matching TRBD1 (5 bases). The V end lost 5 bases, the J end lost 1 base, and 23 bases lay between the germline ends. The CDR3 sequence is 18 residues long. Germline V gene sequence: CDR1 SGHNT, CDR2 YENEEA. In DNA, the CDR3 is TGTGCCAGCAGCCCGGGGCGGGGGTTTGAGAAGGGGAACACTGAAGCTTTCTTT. Its translation: CASSPGRGFEKGNTEAFF.

This clone was counted a single time. V and J are TRBV11-2 and TRBJ2-1; D is possibly TRBD1 (6 bases). The CDR3 has 13 residues. Trimming removed 7 bases at V and 7 bases at J, with 14 bases between. Looked up from germline, CDR1 is SGHAT and CDR2 is FQNNGV. The CDR3 protein is CASIPQGANEQFF. CDR3 sequence (DNA): TGTGCCAGCATCCCACAGGGAGCGAATGAGCAGTTCTTC.

The chain carries TRBV5-4 and TRBJ2-3; D remains ambiguous. The CDR3 is 15 residues long. V lost 1 base and J lost 1, with 10 bases in between. Germline V gives CDR1 SGHNT, CDR2 YYREEE (reference sequence). The CDR3: CASSLSPERTDTQYF. The CDR3 DNA is TGTGCCAGCAGCTTGTCTCCGGAACGCACAGATACGCAGTATTTT.

This clone was found once. The rearrangement uses TRBV2 and TRBJ2-6, with D uncertain. The CDR3 length is 16 residues. Between the trimmed V and J ends, which lost 4 bases and 1 base, there was a span of 11 bases. The germline gives CDR1 SNHLY, CDR2 FYNNEI. The CDR3: CASSGGLASGANVLTF. CDR3 DNA: TGTGCCAGCAGTGGCGGTCTGGCGTCTGGGGCCAACGTCCTGACTTTC.

This chain uses TRBV5-8 with TRBJ2-2; D is ambiguous. V was clipped by 0 bases and J by 0 bases, with 3 bases between them. The germline gives CDR1 SGHTS, CDR2 YDEGEE. The CDR3 has 14 residues. CDR3 protein: CASSLGPNTGELFF. DNA for the CDR3: TGTGCCAGCAGCTTGGGGCCGAACACCGGGGAGCTGTTTTTT.

V gene TRBV6-1 combines with J gene TRBJ1-1; possible D gene TRBD1, 5 bases. Trimming shortened V by 0 bases and J by 6 bases, and 8 bases separated the two germline ends. Germline CDR1 is MNHNS and CDR2 is SASEGT. The CDR3 totals 13 residues. Here the CDR3 DNA reads TGTGCCAGCAGTGAAGCGCGGGGCTCTGAAGCTTTCTTT. This gives the protein CASSEARGSEAFF.

V gene TRBV7-8 combines with J gene TRBJ1-2, with no clear D. The CDR3 spans 15 residues. CDR1 and CDR2 from the germline V gene are SGHVS and FQNEAQ. V was cut by 8 bases and J by 2 bases, with 18 bases left in between. CDR3 nucleotides: TGTGCCAGCTCACCCAACGAACTTGGGAACTATGGCTACACCTTC. Translated, it gives CASSPNELGNYGYTF. The variable domain in full, completed from reference TRBV7-8 and TRBJ1-2, reads GAGVSQSPRYKVAKRGQDVALRCDPISGHVSLFWYQQALGQGPEFLTYFQNEAQLDKSGLPSDRFFAERPEGSVSTLKIQRTQQEDSAVYLCASSPNELGNYGYTFGSGTRLTVV.

The gene calls are TRBV7-3 and TRBJ2-2; D ambiguous. The V gene's germline CDR1 is SGHTA and CDR2 FQGTGA. The CDR3 is 14 amino acids. V gave up 5 bases and J gave up 2 bases, with 9 bases separating them. The CDR3 sequence: CASSRTPNTGELFF. The CDR3 region has the DNA TGTGCCAGCAGCCGAACTCCAAACACCGGGGAGCTGTTTTTT.

The chain combines TRBV7-2 with TRBJ1-6; possibly TRBD1 for D (5 bases). This CDR3 spans 14 amino acids. V was shortened by 5 bases and J by 10 bases, with 15 bases between the two germline ends. CDR1 and CDR2 from the germline V gene are SGHTA and FQGNSA. For the CDR3, the DNA is TGTGCCAGCAGCCCCCAATTTAGGGACTCACCCCTCCACTTT. Amino acid sequence: CASSPQFRDSPLHF.

The chain is built from TRBV5-1 and TRBJ2-2; D is uncertain. The CDR3 has 14 residues. Deletions cut 3 bases from V and 4 bases from J, with 10 bases between. CDR1 is SGHRS, CDR2 YFSETQ, per germline. Here the CDR3 reads CASSSGQVTGELFF. CDR3 DNA sequence: TGCGCCAGCAGCTCCGGGCAGGTCACCGGGGAGCTGTTTTTT.

This clone was found once. This rearrangement joins TRBV30 to TRBJ2-1; D remains ambiguous. The CDR3 extends over 11 amino acids. V was shortened by 4 bases and J by 7 bases, with 8 bases between the two germline ends. Germline V lookup: CDR1 GTSNPN, CDR2 SVGIG (reference sequence). As DNA, the CDR3 is TGTGCCTGGAAAGAACTGAATGAGCAGTTCTTC. This encodes CAWKELNEQFF.

DNA of the CDR3: TGCGCCAGCAGCTTGGCGGGAGGGCCGGAGACCCAGTACTTC. Protein product: CASSLAGGPETQYF. J is TRBJ2-5 and V is TRBV5-1; 8 bases agree with TRBD2. The CDR3 has 14 residues. Trimming took 0 bases from V and 5 from J; bases not matched to a gene: 3. CDR1 is SGHRS, CDR2 YFSETQ, per germline. Combining the CDR3 with reference TRBV5-1 and TRBJ2-5 gives the whole variable domain KAGVTQTPRYLIKTRGQQVTLSCSPISGHRSVSWYQQTPGQGLQFLFEYFSETQRNKGNFPGRFSGRQFSNSRSEMNVSTLELGDSALYLCASSLAGGPETQYFGPGTRLLVL.

The chain joins TRBV9 to TRBJ1-2, with 7 bases matching TRBD1. The CDR3 totals 15 residues. Germline V CDR1 and CDR2: SGDLS, YYNGEE. Trimming at V came to 1 base and at J to 2 bases, leaving 5 bases not matched to a gene. CDR3 sequence reads: CASSVSSGQNYGYTF. The DNA for the CDR3 is TGTGCCAGCAGCGTATCTTCGGGACAGAACTATGGCTACACCTTC.

The gene calls are TRBV5-1 and TRBJ2-2; D not resolved. Germline V gene sequence: CDR1 SGHRS, CDR2 YFSETQ. V dropped 0 bases and J dropped 2 bases, with 11 bases sitting between them. The CDR3 has 16 residues. The CDR3 DNA follows: TGCGCCAGCAGCTTGGGCGGTTCGAGCAACACCGGGGAGCTGTTTTTT. Translation gives CASSLGGSSNTGELFF.

The count of this clone is one. The chain joins TRBV5-1 to TRBJ2-5; D is perhaps TRBD1 or TRBD2 (5 bases each). The CDR3 extends over 15 amino acids. Germline V lookup: CDR1 SGHRS, CDR2 YFSETQ. V was shortened by 0 bases and J by 3 bases, with 12 bases between the two germline ends. The CDR3 loop is CASSLAVGEKETQYF. The CDR3 nucleotides read TGCGCCAGCAGCTTGGCCGTGGGGGAGAAAGAGACCCAGTACTTC.

The V and J genes are TRBV2 and TRBJ2-7; D is perhaps TRBD1 (5 bases). Germline CDR1 is SNHLY and CDR2 is FYNNEI. This CDR3 is 15 amino acids long. Deletions cut 4 bases from V and 4 bases from J, with 17 bases between. The CDR3 region has the DNA TGTGCCAGCAGTGGCCAGGGCCAGGGCCTTTACGAGCAGTACTTC. It encodes CASSGQGQGLYEQYF.

The chain recombines TRBV4-1 with TRBJ2-1; no reliable D call. CDR1 and CDR2 from the germline V gene are MGHRA and YSYEKL. This CDR3 comprises 12 residues. V was clipped by 0 bases and J by 10 bases, with 7 bases between them. CDR3: CASSQDEYEQFF. CDR3 DNA sequence: TGCGCCAGCAGCCAAGACGAATACGAGCAGTTCTTC.

This chain links TRBV6-1 with TRBJ2-1; the D gene is possibly TRBD2 (6 bases). This CDR3 is 16 amino acids long. The V end was cut by 4 bases, the J end by 2 bases, with 15 bases between. Germline V lookup: CDR1 MNHNS, CDR2 SASEGT. The CDR3 DNA reads as TGTGCCAGCAGTGCCTCAGGGACGGGGGCCTACAATGAGCAGTTCTTC. It codes for CASSASGTGAYNEQFF.

The V call is TRBV6-4, the J call TRBJ2-3, with 8 nucleotides matching TRBD2. The germline CDR1 and CDR2 sequences are MRHNA and SNTAGT. Unmatched junction bases numbered 9, after V lost 6 bases and J lost 4 bases. This CDR3 has 15 amino acids. The CDR3 DNA sequence: TGTGCCAGCAGGCCAGCGGGAGATAGGGCAGATACGCAGTATTTT. As protein: CASRPAGDRADTQYF.

The CDR3, as DNA: TGTGCCTGGAACATAGCGGGAGTGTACGAGCAGTACTTC. It is translated as CAWNIAGVYEQYF. The chain recombines TRBV30 with TRBJ2-7; 9 nucleotides line up with TRBD2. V was clipped by 4 bases and J by 4 bases; unmatched bases: 5. The CDR3 is made up of 13 amino acids. The germline CDR1 and CDR2 sequences are GTSNPN and SVGIG (reference sequence). The entire variable domain, with the rest obtained from reference TRBV30 and TRBJ2-7, is as follows: SQTIHQWPATLVQPVGSPLSLECTVEGTSNPNLYWYRQAAGRGLQLLFYSVGIGQISSEVPQNLSASRPQDRQFILSSKKLLLSDSGFYLCAWNIAGVYEQYFGPGTRLTVT.

The chain uses TRBV6-5 and TRBJ2-6; no firm D call. The CDR3 runs 15 residues. The germline V gene has CDR1 MNHEY and CDR2 SVGAGI. V lost 3 bases, J lost 0 bases, and 6 bases lay in between. DNA of the CDR3: TGTGCCAGCAGTTATTCCCACTCTGGGGCCAACGTCCTGACTTTC. Protein: CASSYSHSGANVLTF.

This chain joins TRBV9 and TRBJ2-2; the match to TRBD2 covers 11 bases. V lost 4 bases, J lost 3 bases, and 5 bases stayed unmatched. This CDR3 has 16 amino acids. Germline CDR1 reads SGDLS; CDR2 reads YYNGEE. CDR3 region: CASSIAGGPDTGELFF. The CDR3 region has the DNA TGTGCCAGCAGCATAGCGGGGGGGCCTGACACCGGGGAGCTGTTTTTT.

About this clone itself: Lacking the conserved final phenylalanine or tryptophan, this CDR3 likely reflects a read error. The chain uses TRBV30 and TRBJ2-4, with a tentative D call TRBD2 (6 bases). This CDR3 is built from 15 residues. Trimming removed 0 bases from V and 5 bases from J, with 14 bases in between. Germline-derived CDR1 and CDR2 are GTSNPN and SVGIG (reference sequence). CDR3 residues: CAWSVTGGVQNIQYS. CDR3 in DNA: TGTGCCTGGAGTGTAACAGGCGGGGTGCAAAACATTCAGTACTCC.

The chain links TRBV28 to TRBJ1-5, with TRBD1 as a possible D gene (5 bases). CDR3 size: 13 residues. Germline assignment: CDR1 MDHEN and CDR2 SYDVKM. Trimming took off 6 bases at V and 3 bases at J, with 9 bases between the two ends. The CDR3 loop is CASRGTLNQPQHF. The CDR3 DNA follows: TGTGCCAGCAGGGGGACTCTCAATCAGCCCCAGCATTTT. Using reference TRBV28 and TRBJ1-5 for the parts outside the CDR3, the full variable domain is DVKVTQSSRYLVKRTGEKVFLECVQDMDHENMFWYRQDPGLGLRLIYFSYDVKMKEKGDIPEGYSVSREKKERFSLILESASTNQTSMYLCASRGTLNQPQHFGDGTRLSIL.

The V call is TRBV9, the J call TRBJ2-2; D ambiguous. The germline CDR1 and CDR2 sequences are SGDLS and YYNGEE. The germline V and J ends were trimmed by 0 bases and 6 bases, with 6 bases remaining between them. The CDR3 runs 13 residues. The CDR3 nucleotides are TGTGCCAGCAGCGTAGGGCATCCCGGGGAGCTGTTTTTT. Its protein product is CASSVGHPGELFF. The complete variable domain, with remaining parts taken from reference TRBV9 and TRBJ2-2, reads DSGVTQTPKHLITATGQRVTLRCSPRSGDLSVYWYQQSLDQGLQFLIQYYNGEERAKGNILERFSAQQFPDLHSELNLSSLELGDSALYFCASSVGHPGELFFGEGSRLTVL.

The CDR3 sequence is CAWSTSTSGRQFF. As DNA, the CDR3 is TGTGCCTGGAGTACCTCCACTAGCGGGAGGCAGTTCTTC. The chain has TRBV30 and TRBJ2-1; 11 positions agree with TRBD2. The CDR3 covers 13 residues. V shed 2 bases, J shed 12 bases, and the junction held 6 bases outside the gene matches. Germline V CDR1 and CDR2: GTSNPN, SVGIG (reference sequence).

This clone was seen more than once but under ten times. The chain is built from TRBV5-1 and TRBJ2-7; 9 bases are a match to TRBD1. CDR3 length equals 15 residues. The germline V gene has CDR1 SGHRS and CDR2 YFSETQ. V lost 1 base and J lost 6; bases outside the gene matches: 8. CDR3: CASSLTWTGVAEQYF. As DNA, the CDR3 is TGCGCCAGCAGCTTGACATGGACAGGGGTGGCCGAGCAGTACTTC.

This sequence joins TRBV19 and TRBJ1-1, with 9 bases that match TRBD1. Germline lookup yields CDR1 LNHDA and CDR2 SQIVND (reference sequence). This CDR3 is 14 amino acids long. V gave up 9 bases and J gave up 3 bases; unmatched junction bases: 8. The CDR3 loop is CASRGQGLYTEAFF. CDR3 DNA: TGTGCCAGCCGCGGACAGGGGTTATACACTGAAGCTTTCTTT.